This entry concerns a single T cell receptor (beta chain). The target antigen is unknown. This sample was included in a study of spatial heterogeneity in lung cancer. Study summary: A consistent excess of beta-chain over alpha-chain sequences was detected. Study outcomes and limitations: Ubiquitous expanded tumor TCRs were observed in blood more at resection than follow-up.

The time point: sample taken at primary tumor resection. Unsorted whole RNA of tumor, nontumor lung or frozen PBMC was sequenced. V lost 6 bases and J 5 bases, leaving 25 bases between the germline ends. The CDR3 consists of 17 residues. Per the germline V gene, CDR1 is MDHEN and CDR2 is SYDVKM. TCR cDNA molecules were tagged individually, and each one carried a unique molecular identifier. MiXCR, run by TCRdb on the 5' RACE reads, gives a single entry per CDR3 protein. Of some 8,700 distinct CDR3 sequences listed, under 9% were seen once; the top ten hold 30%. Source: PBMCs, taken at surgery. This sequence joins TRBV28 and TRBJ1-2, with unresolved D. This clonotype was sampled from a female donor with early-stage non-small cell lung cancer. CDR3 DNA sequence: TGTGCCAGCAGCGCCGGGCAGACCTCTCTTTTCGGGTATGGCTACACCTTC. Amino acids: CASSAGQTSLFGYGYTF.